The 24 T cell receptor beta chains presented below share a single source sample, sequenced in a study of metastatic and nonmetastatic thyroid tumors. TCRdb re-called the PCR reads via MiXCR. The sample carries about 16,000 clones, approximately 12% recorded once. All patients were treatment-naive before thyroid surgery. The sequencing sample was made of tumor tissue. These receptors were taken from a female donor with papillary thyroid cancer or a benign thyroid nodule (not recorded which). Some clones in this sample may be carry-over from other donors' samples.

This clone was recorded a few times. The chain links TRBV10-3 to TRBJ1-2, with a weak D call TRBD1 (5 bases). The CDR3 loop spans 12 amino acids. Germline V lookup: CDR1 ENHRY, CDR2 SYGVKD. The V and J ends lost 4 bases and 4 bases respectively, with 7 bases between them. CDR3 nucleotides: TGTGCCATCAGTGCAGGGAGCTATGGCTACACCTTC. Its translation: CAISAGSYGYTF.

In this sample, this clone turned up many times. The chain employs TRBV4-3 and TRBJ2-3; D is ambiguous. The CDR3 runs 13 residues. Trimming took off 1 base at V and 2 bases at J, with 4 bases between the two ends. Germline lookup yields CDR1 LGHNA and CDR2 YSLEER. CDR3 residues: CASSQVLTDTQYF. Here the CDR3 DNA reads TGCGCCAGCAGCCAAGTTCTCACAGATACGCAGTATTTT.

This clone was seen many times. The V gene is TRBV11-2, the J gene TRBJ2-4, with 8 bases matching TRBD2. Germline values: CDR1 SGHAT, CDR2 FQNNGV. The CDR3 has 15 residues. J gave up 5 bases and V 2 bases, and 5 bases lay outside the gene matches. CDR3 sequence reads: CASSLSTSGENIQYF. The CDR3 DNA reads TGTGCCAGCAGCTTAAGTACTAGCGGAGAAAACATTCAGTACTTC.

This clone has a count of ten or more. The gene calls are TRBV7-2 and TRBJ1-1; 10 positions match TRBD1. CDR1 is SGHTA, CDR2 FQGNSA, per germline. The J segment lost 1 base and the V segment lost 5 bases, leaving 4 bases of the junction unmatched. The CDR3 extends over 15 amino acids. The CDR3 DNA sequence: TGTGCCAGCAGCCCTCGGACAGGGGGGAACACTGAAGCTTTCTTT. Amino acids: CASSPRTGGNTEAFF. Supplemented by reference TRBV7-2 and TRBJ1-1, the full variable domain reads GAGVSQSPSNKVTEKGKDVELRCDPISGHTALYWYRQSLGQGLEFLIYFQGNSAPDKSGLPSDRFSAERTGGSVSTLTIQRTQQEDSAVYLCASSPRTGGNTEAFFGQGTRLTVV.

The chain combines TRBV12-5 with TRBJ1-2; D is unclear. Germline loops: CDR1 LGHNT, CDR2 FRNRAP. The CDR3 has 13 residues. V lost 6 bases and J lost 0, with 8 bases in between. The CDR3 DNA is TGTGCTAGTGGGGATACAACTAACTATGGCTACACCTTC. Translated, it gives CASGDTTNYGYTF.

The table lists this clone with many counts. The gene calls are TRBV14 and TRBJ2-5; no definite D call. The CDR3 covers 13 residues. CDR1 is SGHDN, CDR2 FVKESK, per germline. V was clipped by 3 bases and J by 5 bases, with 10 bases between them. CDR3 loop: CASSQIGLETQYF. Here the CDR3 DNA reads TGTGCCAGCAGCCAGATCGGCCTCGAGACCCAGTACTTC.

At least ten counts were recorded for this clone. V and J are TRBV2 and TRBJ2-1; 11 nucleotides align to TRBD2. The CDR3 is 15 residues long. Trimming removed 8 bases from V and 0 bases from J; junction bases left unmatched: 3. Germline V gene data show CDR1 as SNHLY and CDR2 as FYNNEI. DNA of the CDR3: TGTGCCAGCGGAGGGACTAGCGGCTCCTACAATGAGCAGTTCTTC. This encodes CASGGTSGSYNEQFF.

This clone was seen many times. The chain is built from TRBV12-3 or TRBV12-4 and TRBJ1-5; possible D gene TRBD1, 5 bases. Trimming pared 4 bases from V and 7 bases from J, leaving 14 bases between. There are 14 residues in the CDR3. Here the CDR3 DNA reads TGTGCCAGCAGTTATGGGACTGTGGGGCAGCCCCAGCATTTT. Translating it yields CASSYGTVGQPQHF.

This clone occurred many times. V is TRBV28 and J is TRBJ2-3; D unresolved. The CDR3 consists of 13 residues. The germline CDR1 and CDR2 sequences are MDHEN and SYDVKM. V was pared by 3 bases and J by 5 bases, with 9 bases between. The CDR3 DNA reads as TGTGCCAGCAGTTTGGTGGGAAGAGATACGCAGTATTTT. Amino acids: CASSLVGRDTQYF.

This clone occurred many times. The chain links TRBV2 to TRBJ2-3; D might be TRBD1 (5 bases). Germline assignment: CDR1 SNHLY and CDR2 FYNNEI. The germline V and J ends were trimmed by 8 bases and 4 bases, with 13 bases remaining between them. This CDR3 is 13 amino acids long. The CDR3 DNA reads as TGTGCCAGCCGAGGCCAGGGTTCAGATACGCAGTATTTT. Translating it yields CASRGQGSDTQYF.

Concerning this clone: Given a much more abundant clone one base away, this may be a read error. The genes are TRBV3-1 and TRBJ2-3, with 9 positions matching TRBD2. This CDR3 region has 17 residues. The trim removed 0 bases at V and 7 bases at J, leaving 11 bases unmatched. Germline CDR1 reads LGHDT; CDR2 reads YNNKEL (reference sequence). CDR3 loop: CASSQDTAGGVGHTQYF. CDR3 in DNA: TGTGCCAGCAGCCAAGATACGGCGGGAGGGGTGGGGCATACGCAGTATTTT.

The chain recombines TRBV12-3 or TRBV12-4 with TRBJ2-7; 8 nucleotides agree with TRBD2. This CDR3 has 15 residues. V lost 8 bases to trimming and J lost 4 bases; unmatched junction nucleotides: 13. The CDR3 loop reads CASRGTREGLYEQYF. CDR3 nucleotide sequence: TGTGCCAGCCGAGGGACACGGGAGGGCCTTTACGAGCAGTACTTC.

This clone was seen ten or more times. Other DNA sequences of this sample code for an identical CDR3. This sequence joins TRBV5-1 and TRBJ1-2; no definite D call. V was clipped by 0 bases and J by 7 bases, with 10 bases between them. Germline CDR1 and CDR2: SGHRS and YFSETQ. The CDR3 sequence is 13 residues long. CDR3 nucleotide sequence: TGCGCCAGCAGCTTGGGAGGGAATGCTGGCTACACCTTC. Translated, it gives CASSLGGNAGYTF.

This clone has at least ten counts. The CDR3 DNA reads as TGCAGTGCAACCCCCCGGGGTATGGAGGGCTACACCTTC. Residues: CSATPRGMEGYTF. This sequence joins TRBV20-1 and TRBJ1-2; D unclear. V dropped 6 bases and J dropped 8 bases, with 19 bases sitting between them. The CDR3 consists of 13 residues. CDR1 is DFQATT and CDR2 is SNEGSKA in the germline V gene (reference sequence).

This clone was counted many times. V usage is TRBV3-1 and J usage is TRBJ2-1, with TRBD1 as a possible D gene (6 bases). V was cut by 4 bases and J by 10 bases, with 11 bases left in between. Germline CDR1 reads LGHDT; CDR2 reads YNNKEL (reference sequence). The CDR3 extends over 12 amino acids. This chain's CDR3 is CASSPQGFEQFF. The CDR3 nucleotides read TGTGCCAGCAGCCCCCAGGGGTTCGAGCAGTTCTTC.

This clone is medium-sized. This chain links TRBV7-2 with TRBJ1-1; TRBD1 matches 7 bases. V shed 5 bases, J shed 4 bases, and the junction held 4 bases outside the gene matches. The CDR3 consists of 13 residues. Germline V CDR1 and CDR2: SGHTA, FQGNSA. The CDR3 is CASSTQGGTEAFF. As DNA, the CDR3 is TGTGCCAGCAGCACGCAGGGGGGCACTGAAGCTTTCTTT. The full variable domain, in which reference TRBV7-2 and TRBJ1-1 provide the parts outside the CDR3, is GAGVSQSPSNKVTEKGKDVELRCDPISGHTALYWYRQSLGQGLEFLIYFQGNSAPDKSGLPSDRFSAERTGGSVSTLTIQRTQQEDSAVYLCASSTQGGTEAFFGQGTRLTVV.

The rearrangement uses TRBV6-2 or TRBV6-3 and TRBJ2-2; a weak D match, TRBD1 (5 bases). This CDR3 contains 14 residues. V gave up 0 bases and J gave up 3 bases, with 5 bases separating them. Germline V lookup: CDR1 MNHEY, CDR2 SVGEGT. Written as DNA, the CDR3 is TGTGCCAGCAGTTACTCGACAGACACCGGGGAGCTGTTTTTT. It is translated as CASSYSTDTGELFF.

This clone showed up many times. The same CDR3 also results from other DNA sequences found in this sample. The chain is built from TRBV10-2 and TRBJ2-3, with a tentative D call TRBD1 (6 bases). The V and J ends lost 4 bases and 1 base respectively, with 9 bases between them. Germline V CDR1 and CDR2: WSHSY, SAAADI. The CDR3 totals 14 residues. Here the CDR3 reads CASSARGRTDTQYF. CDR3 DNA: TGCGCCAGCAGTGCCAGGGGCCGCACAGATACGCAGTATTTT.

In its sample, this clone is medium-sized. The rearrangement joins TRBV11-2 to TRBJ2-7, with 10 bases fitting TRBD2. This CDR3 spans 15 amino acids. Per germline, CDR1 SGHAT and CDR2 FQNNGV. Losses at the gene ends were 2 bases for V and 1 base for J; bases not matched to a gene: 2. The CDR3 is CASSLSGGDSYEQYF. CDR3 sequence (DNA): TGTGCCAGCAGCTTAAGCGGGGGGGATTCCTACGAGCAGTACTTC.

This clone was observed many times. The chain joins TRBV28 to TRBJ2-2, with TRBD1 matching 7 bases. The junction had 4 bases not matched to a gene; V was cut back by 5 bases and J by 7 bases. CDR3 length equals 13 residues. Germline CDR1 is MDHEN and CDR2 is SYDVKM. CDR3 bases: TGTGCCAGCAGTGCGAGGGGGCTCGGGGAGCTGTTTTTT. As protein: CASSARGLGELFF.

This clone was counted a few times. J is TRBJ2-5 and V is TRBV5-4; D is unresolved. Trimming took 2 bases from V and 5 from J, leaving 4 bases between them. Germline CDR1 and CDR2: SGHNT and YYREEE (reference sequence). The length of the CDR3 is 11 residues. The CDR3 nucleotides are TGTGCCAGCAGCTTACGGGAGACCCAGTACTTC. Its protein product is CASSLRETQYF.

This clone was observed many times. The chain carries TRBV7-9 and TRBJ2-2; 10 bases are a match to TRBD2. V shed 3 bases and J 0 bases; nucleotides not matched to a gene: 10. This CDR3 spans 19 amino acids. Germline CDR1 SEHNR, CDR2 FQNEAQ (reference sequence). For the CDR3, the DNA is TGTGCCAGCAGCTTGGCAGGGCTAGCGGGGGCTTCGAACACCGGGGAGCTGTTTTTT. The encoded protein is CASSLAGLAGASNTGELFF.

This clone showed up many times. The V and J genes are TRBV20-1 and TRBJ1-1, with D unclear. V was cut by 6 bases and J by 1 base, with 9 bases left in between. The CDR3 runs to 12 residues. CDR1 and CDR2 (germline): DFQATT, SNEGSKA (reference sequence). The CDR3 DNA sequence: TGCAGTGCCCCAGAAGAGAACACTGAAGCTTTCTTT. Residues: CSAPEENTEAFF.

The sample holds many counts of this clone. The V call is TRBV27, the J call TRBJ1-2; D is undetermined. Deletions cut 7 bases from V and 8 bases from J, with 14 bases between. CDR1 and CDR2 (germline): MNHEY, SMNVEV (reference sequence). This CDR3 is built from 12 residues. DNA for the CDR3: TGTGCCAGCAAATTAACGGTGAGGGGCTACACCTTC. Residues: CASKLTVRGYTF.